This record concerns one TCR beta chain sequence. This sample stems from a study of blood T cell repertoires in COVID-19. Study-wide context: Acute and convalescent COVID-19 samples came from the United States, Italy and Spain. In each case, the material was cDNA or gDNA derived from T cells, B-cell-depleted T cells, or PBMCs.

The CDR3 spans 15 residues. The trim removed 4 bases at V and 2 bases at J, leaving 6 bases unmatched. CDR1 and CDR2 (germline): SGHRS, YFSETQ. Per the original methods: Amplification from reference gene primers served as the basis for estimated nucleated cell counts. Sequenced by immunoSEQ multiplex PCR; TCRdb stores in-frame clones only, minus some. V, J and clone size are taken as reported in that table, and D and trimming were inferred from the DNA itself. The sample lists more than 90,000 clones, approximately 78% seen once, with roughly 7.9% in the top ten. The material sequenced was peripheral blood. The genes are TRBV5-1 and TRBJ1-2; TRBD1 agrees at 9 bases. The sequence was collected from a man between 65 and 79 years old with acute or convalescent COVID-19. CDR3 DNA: TGCGCCAGCAGCCTAGGACAGGGGTCAAACTATGGCTACACCTTC. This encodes CASSLGQGSNYGYTF.